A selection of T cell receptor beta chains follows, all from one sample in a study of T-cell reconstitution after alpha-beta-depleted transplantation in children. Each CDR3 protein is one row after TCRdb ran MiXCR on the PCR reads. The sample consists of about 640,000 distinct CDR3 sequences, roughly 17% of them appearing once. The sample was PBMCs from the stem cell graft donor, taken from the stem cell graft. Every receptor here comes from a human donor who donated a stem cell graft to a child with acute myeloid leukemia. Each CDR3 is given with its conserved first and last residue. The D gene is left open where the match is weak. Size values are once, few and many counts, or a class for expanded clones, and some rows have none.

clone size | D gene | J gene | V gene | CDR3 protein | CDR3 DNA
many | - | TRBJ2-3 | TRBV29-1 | CSVEDSVGGNTQYF | TGCAGCGTTGAAGATAGCGTCGGAGGAAATACGCAGTATTTT
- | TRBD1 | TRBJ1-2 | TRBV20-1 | CSARDQQGYYGHTF | TGCAGTGCTAGAGATCAACAGGGGTACTATGGCCACACCTTC
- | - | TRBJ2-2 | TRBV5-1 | CASSLAWGSGELFF | TGCGCCAGCAGCTTGGCCTGGGGCTCCGGGGAGCTGTTTTTT
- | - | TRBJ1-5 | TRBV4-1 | CASSQEASGQVLNQPQHF | TGCGCCAGCAGCCAAGAGGCAAGTGGCCAGGTCCTCAATCAGCCCCAGCATTTT
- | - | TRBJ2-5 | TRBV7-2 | CASSFHPSQETQYF | TGTGCCAGCAGTTTTCACCCCTCACAAGAGACCCAGTACTTC
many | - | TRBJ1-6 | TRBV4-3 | CASSQPGVGDSPLHF | TGCGCCAGCAGCCAACCAGGGGTCGGGGATTCACCCCTCCACTTT
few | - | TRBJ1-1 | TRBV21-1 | CASSKVGGQRNTEAFF | TGTGCCAGCAGCAAAGTGGGTGGCCAGAGGAACACTGAAGCTTTCTTT
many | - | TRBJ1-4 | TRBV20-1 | CSARGSTNEKLFF | TGCAGTGCTAGAGGGTCCACTAATGAAAAACTGTTTTTT
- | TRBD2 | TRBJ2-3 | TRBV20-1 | CSTIAGNIADTQYF | TGCAGTACAATAGCGGGGAATATCGCAGATACGCAGTATTTT
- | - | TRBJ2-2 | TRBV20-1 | CSARDPGYAGELFF | TGCAGTGCTAGAGACCCAGGGTACGCCGGGGAGCTGTTTTTT
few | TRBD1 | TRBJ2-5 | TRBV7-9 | CASSLRDRAQETQYF | TGTGCCAGCAGCTTAAGGGACAGGGCACAAGAGACCCAGTACTTC
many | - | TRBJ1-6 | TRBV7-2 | CASSGGGGGLISPLHF | TGTGCCAGCAGCGGGGGAGGTGGGGGCCTGATTTCACCCCTCCACTTT
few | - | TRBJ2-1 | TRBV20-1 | CSASSSSINRDEQFF | TGCAGTGCTAGTTCCTCCTCCATCAATCGGGATGAGCAGTTCTTC
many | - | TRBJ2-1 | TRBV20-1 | CSARNNWAHEQFF | TGCAGTGCTAGAAATAACTGGGCCCATGAGCAGTTCTTC
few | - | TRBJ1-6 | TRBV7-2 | CASSLNWVSPLHF | TGTGCCAGCAGCTTAAACTGGGTGTCGCCCCTCCACTTT
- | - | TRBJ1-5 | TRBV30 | CAWTAGAGSHQPQHF | TGTGCCTGGACCGCTGGGGCAGGGTCGCATCAGCCCCAGCATTTT
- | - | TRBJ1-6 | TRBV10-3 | CATSEPGSNSPLHF | TGTGCCACCTCGGAGCCGGGCTCTAATTCACCCCTCCACTTT
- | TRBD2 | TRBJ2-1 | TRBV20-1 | CSARVPSGGRGEQFF | TGCAGTGCTAGAGTTCCTAGCGGGGGGCGGGGTGAGCAGTTCTTC
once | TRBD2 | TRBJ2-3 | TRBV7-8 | CASIISGGSADTQYF | TGTGCCAGCATTATTAGCGGGGGATCGGCAGATACGCAGTATTTT
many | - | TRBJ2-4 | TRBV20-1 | CSARIPGKNIQYF | TGCAGTGCTAGAATCCCAGGGAAAAACATTCAGTACTTC
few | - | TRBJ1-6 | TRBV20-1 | CSAIPSGRNNSPLHF | TGCAGTGCTATACCCTCGGGACGGAATAATTCACCCCTCCACTTT
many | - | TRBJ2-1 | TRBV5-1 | CASSFRVSYNEQFF | TGCGCCAGCAGCTTTCGGGTCTCCTACAATGAGCAGTTCTTC
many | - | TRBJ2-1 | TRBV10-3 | CAISESPGDEQFF | TGTGCCATCAGTGAGTCTCCCGGGGATGAGCAGTTCTTC
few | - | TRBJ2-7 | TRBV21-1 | CASSKANGVSYEQYF | TGTGCCAGCAGCAAAGCAAACGGTGTCTCCTACGAGCAGTACTTC
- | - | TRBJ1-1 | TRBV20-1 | CSAIVGEGFSSTEAFF | TGCAGTGCTATCGTTGGGGAGGGGTTTTCCTCCACTGAAGCTTTCTTT
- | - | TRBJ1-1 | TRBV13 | CASSVDRPNTEAFF | TGTGCCAGCAGCGTCGACAGGCCGAACACTGAAGCTTTCTTT
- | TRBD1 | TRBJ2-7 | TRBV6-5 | CASSYSGTGRLSYEQYF | TGTGCCAGCAGTTACTCTGGGACAGGGCGACTTTCCTACGAGCAGTACTTC
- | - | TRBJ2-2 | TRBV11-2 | CASSFGFVRTGELFF | TGTGCCAGCAGCTTTGGTTTCGTGCGAACCGGGGAGCTGTTTTTT
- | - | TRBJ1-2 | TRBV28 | CASSPGMPYGYTF | TGTGCCAGCAGTCCCGGGATGCCCTATGGCTACACCTTC
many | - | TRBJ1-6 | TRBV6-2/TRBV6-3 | CASISAGREGNSPLHF | TGTGCCAGCATCTCCGCTGGCAGGGAAGGCAATTCACCCCTCCACTTT
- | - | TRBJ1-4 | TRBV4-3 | CASSQDGDKNEKLFF | TGCGCCAGCAGCCAAGATGGGGACAAGAATGAAAAACTGTTTTTT
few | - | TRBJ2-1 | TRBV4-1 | CASSQDPNEQFF | TGCGCCAGCAGCCAAGATCCCAATGAGCAGTTCTTC